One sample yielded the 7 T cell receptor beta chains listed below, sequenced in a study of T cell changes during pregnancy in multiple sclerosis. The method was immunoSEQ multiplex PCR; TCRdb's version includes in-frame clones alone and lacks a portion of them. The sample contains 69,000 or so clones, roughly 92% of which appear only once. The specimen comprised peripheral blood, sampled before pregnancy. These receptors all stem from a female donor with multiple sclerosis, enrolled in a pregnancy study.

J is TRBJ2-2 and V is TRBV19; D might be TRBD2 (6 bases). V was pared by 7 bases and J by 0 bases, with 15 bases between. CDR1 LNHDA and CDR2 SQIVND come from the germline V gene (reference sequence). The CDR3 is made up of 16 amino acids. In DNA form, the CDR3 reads TGTGCCAGTATGCGGAGGAGGGGACCGAACACCGGGGAGCTGTTTTTT. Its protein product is CASMRRRGPNTGELFF.

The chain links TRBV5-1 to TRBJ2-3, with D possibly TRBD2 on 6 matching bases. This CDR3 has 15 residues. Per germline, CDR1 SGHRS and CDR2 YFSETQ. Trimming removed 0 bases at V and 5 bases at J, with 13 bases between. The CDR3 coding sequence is TGCGCCAGCAGCTTGGGTCCTAGCGAGGGAGATACGCAGTATTTT. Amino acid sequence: CASSLGPSEGDTQYF.

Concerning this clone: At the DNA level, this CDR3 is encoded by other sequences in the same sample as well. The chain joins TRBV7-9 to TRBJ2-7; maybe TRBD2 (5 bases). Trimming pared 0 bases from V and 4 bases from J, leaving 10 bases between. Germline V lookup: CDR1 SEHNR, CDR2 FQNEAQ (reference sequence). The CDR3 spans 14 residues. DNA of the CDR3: TGTGCCAGCAGCTTAGCAGAGGGAACTTACGAGCAGTACTTC. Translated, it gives CASSLAEGTYEQYF.

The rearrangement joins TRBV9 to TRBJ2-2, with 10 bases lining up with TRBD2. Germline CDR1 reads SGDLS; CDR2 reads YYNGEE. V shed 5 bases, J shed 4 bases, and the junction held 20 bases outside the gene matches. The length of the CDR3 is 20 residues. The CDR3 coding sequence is TGTGCCAGCAGTTTCTCGAGTCCTCTACTAGCGGGATCTAGCACCGGGGAGCTGTTTTTT. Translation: CASSFSSPLLAGSSTGELFF.

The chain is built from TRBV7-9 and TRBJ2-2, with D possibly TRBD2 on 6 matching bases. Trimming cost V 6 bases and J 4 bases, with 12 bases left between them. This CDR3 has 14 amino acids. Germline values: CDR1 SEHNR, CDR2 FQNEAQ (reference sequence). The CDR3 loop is CASSGRDPTGELFF. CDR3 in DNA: TGTGCCAGCAGTGGGCGGGATCCCACCGGGGAGCTGTTTTTT.

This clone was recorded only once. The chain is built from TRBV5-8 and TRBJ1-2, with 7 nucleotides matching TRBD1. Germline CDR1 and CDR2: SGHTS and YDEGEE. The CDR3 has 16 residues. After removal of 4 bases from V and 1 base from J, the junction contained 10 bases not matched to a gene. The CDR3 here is CASSTGTATFNYGYTF. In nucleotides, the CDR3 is TGTGCCAGCAGCACTGGGACAGCGACATTTAACTATGGCTACACCTTC.

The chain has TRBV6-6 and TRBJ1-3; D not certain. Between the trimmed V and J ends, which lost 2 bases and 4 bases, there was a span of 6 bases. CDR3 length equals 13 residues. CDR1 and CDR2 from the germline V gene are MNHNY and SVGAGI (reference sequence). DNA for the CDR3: TGTGCCAGCAGTTACAATTCGGGAAACACCATATATTTT. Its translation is CASSYNSGNTIYF.